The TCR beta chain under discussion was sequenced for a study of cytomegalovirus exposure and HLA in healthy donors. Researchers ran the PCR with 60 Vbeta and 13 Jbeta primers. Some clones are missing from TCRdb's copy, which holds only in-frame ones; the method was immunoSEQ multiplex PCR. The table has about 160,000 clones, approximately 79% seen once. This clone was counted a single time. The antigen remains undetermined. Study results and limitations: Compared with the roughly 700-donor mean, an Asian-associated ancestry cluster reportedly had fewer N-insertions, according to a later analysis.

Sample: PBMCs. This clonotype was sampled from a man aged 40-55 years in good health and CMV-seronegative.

CDR3 loop: CASSQGQGPYTF. Here the CDR3 DNA reads TGTGCCAGCAGTCAGGGACAGGGGCCCTACACCTTC. The V gene is TRBV27, the J gene TRBJ1-2, with 10 positions matching TRBD1. Losses at the gene ends were 5 bases for V and 10 bases for J; bases not matched to a gene: 4. In germline, CDR1 is MNHEY, CDR2 SMNVEV (reference sequence). The CDR3 extends over 12 amino acids.